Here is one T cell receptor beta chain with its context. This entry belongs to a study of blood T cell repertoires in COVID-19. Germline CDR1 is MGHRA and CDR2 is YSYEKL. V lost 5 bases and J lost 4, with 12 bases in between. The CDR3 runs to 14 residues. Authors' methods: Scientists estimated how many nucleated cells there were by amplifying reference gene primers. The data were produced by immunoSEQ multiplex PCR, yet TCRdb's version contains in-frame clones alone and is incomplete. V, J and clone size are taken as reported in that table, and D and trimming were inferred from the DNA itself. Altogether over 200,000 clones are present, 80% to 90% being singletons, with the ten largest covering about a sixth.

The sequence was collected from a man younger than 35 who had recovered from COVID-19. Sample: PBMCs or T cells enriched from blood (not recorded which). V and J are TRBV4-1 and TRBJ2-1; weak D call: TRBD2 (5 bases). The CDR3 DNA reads TGCGCCAGCAGCTTACAGACGGGATACAATGAGCAGTTCTTC. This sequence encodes CASSLQTGYNEQFF.